A selection of T cell receptor beta chains follows, all from one sample in a study of control samples from healthy donors and cancer patients. TCRdb's table, derived via immunoSEQ multiplex PCR, lists solely in-frame clones and lacks some. Here the sample spans about 59,000 clones, roughly 90% being singletons. Sample: PBMCs. The receptors shown here come from a man in his forties with colorectal cancer. The CDR3 runs from the conserved cysteine through the conserved F or W. D genes are given only for firm matches. For some rows the clone size is stated as once, few or many, or as a class when expanded; others skip it.

D gene	V gene	J gene	clone size	CDR3 protein	CDR3 DNA
.	TRBV14	TRBJ1-1	.	CASSPWGPAPNTEAFF	TGTGCCAGCAGCCCCTGGGGTCCGGCACCGAACACTGAAGCTTTCTTT
.	TRBV5-8	TRBJ2-3	.	CASSSGRSGLSTDTQYF	TGTGCCAGCAGCTCCGGCCGTAGCGGACTGAGCACAGATACGCAGTATTTT
TRBD1	TRBV5-1	TRBJ1-2	.	CASRTGGLSLGGEGYTF	TGCGCCAGCAGAACAGGGGGCCTCTCCCTGGGGGGTGAAGGCTACACCTTC
.	TRBV14	TRBJ1-1	.	CASSNRAGATEAFF	TGTGCCAGCAGCAACAGGGCTGGGGCCACTGAAGCTTTCTTT
.	TRBV2	TRBJ2-6	once	CASSTHRDSGANVLTF	TGTGCCAGCAGTACGCACAGAGACTCTGGGGCCAACGTCCTGACTTTC
.	TRBV7-3	TRBJ1-1	.	CASSSTAQTPAFF	TGTGCCAGCAGCTCGACGGCCCAAACCCCCGCTTTCTTT
TRBD1	TRBV7-3	TRBJ1-1	.	CASSLTNTGGTEAFF	TGTGCCAGCAGCTTAACTAATACAGGGGGCACTGAAGCTTTCTTT
TRBD1	TRBV19	TRBJ2-7	.	CASSSSGTGNSYEQYF	TGTGCCAGTAGTAGTTCCGGGACAGGAAACTCCTACGAGCAGTACTTC
.	TRBV7-3	TRBJ2-1	.	CASSDTNEQFF	TGTGCCAGCAGCGACACCAATGAGCAGTTCTTC
TRBD2	TRBV6-6	TRBJ2-7	.	CASSYSTSGATYEQYF	TGTGCCAGCAGTTACTCGACTAGCGGGGCGACCTACGAGCAGTACTTC
.	TRBV19	TRBJ1-2	.	CASKNLGGSNYGYTF	TGTGCCAGCAAGAACCTCGGGGGATCTAACTATGGCTACACCTTC
TRBD2	TRBV28	TRBJ2-6	.	CASSSGGATGANVLTF	TGTGCCAGCTCTAGCGGGGGGGCCACCGGGGCCAACGTCCTGACTTTC
.	TRBV3-1/TRBV3-2	TRBJ1-5	.	CASSQGQQGGKTNQPQHF	TGTGCCAGCAGCCAAGGCCAACAGGGAGGGAAGACGAATCAGCCCCAGCATTTT
TRBD1	TRBV7-3	TRBJ1-2	.	CASSPLTGGAHGYTF	TGTGCCAGCAGCCCCTTAACAGGGGGCGCCCATGGCTACACCTTC
TRBD1	TRBV11-3	TRBJ2-7	.	CASSSDRGKGEQYF	TGTGCCAGCAGCTCCGACAGGGGGAAGGGGGAGCAGTACTTC
.	TRBV6-5	TRBJ1-6	.	CASSYSGSPLHF	TGTGCCAGCAGTTACTCCGGTTCACCCCTCCACTTT
.	TRBV12-3/TRBV12-4	TRBJ2-7	.	CASSLGLGYEQYF	TGTGCCAGCAGTTTAGGGTTGGGGTACGAGCAGTACTTC
.	TRBV7-3	TRBJ1-2	.	CASSSDRDGTLTF	TGTGCCAGCAGCTCGGACCGGGACGGGACCCTGACCTTC
.	TRBV2	TRBJ2-3	.	CASSERTDTQYF	TGTGCCAGCAGTGAACGCACAGATACGCAGTATTTT
.	TRBV30	TRBJ1-6	.	CAWSVGEDSPLHF	TGTGCCTGGAGTGTGGGGGAAGACTCACCCCTCCACTTT
.	TRBV3-1/TRBV3-2	TRBJ1-1	.	CASSPLGQMNTEAFF	TGTGCCAGCAGTCCGCTCGGACAGATGAACACTGAAGCTTTCTTT
.	TRBV7-2	TRBJ1-2	.	CASSLIGKDGYTF	TGTGCCAGCAGCTTAATCGGGAAGGATGGCTACACCTTC
TRBD1	TRBV7-3	TRBJ2-5	.	CASSLTPGQEETQYF	TGTGCCAGCAGCTTAACGCCGGGACAGGAAGAGACCCAGTACTTC
TRBD1	TRBV7-9	TRBJ1-6	few	CASSFDRGVGNSPLHF	TGTGCCAGCAGCTTTGACAGGGGAGTAGGGAATTCACCCCTCCACTTT
.	TRBV11-3	TRBJ2-4	.	CTSSLAGYSKNIQYF	TGTACCAGCAGCTTAGCAGGGTACAGCAAAAACATTCAGTACTTC
.	TRBV7-2	TRBJ2-5	.	CASSLTGGTQYF	TGTGCCAGCAGCTTAACCGGCGGGACCCAGTACTTC
.	TRBV9	TRBJ2-7	.	CASSTPSREQYF	TGTGCCAGCAGTACCCCATCTCGCGAGCAGTACTTC